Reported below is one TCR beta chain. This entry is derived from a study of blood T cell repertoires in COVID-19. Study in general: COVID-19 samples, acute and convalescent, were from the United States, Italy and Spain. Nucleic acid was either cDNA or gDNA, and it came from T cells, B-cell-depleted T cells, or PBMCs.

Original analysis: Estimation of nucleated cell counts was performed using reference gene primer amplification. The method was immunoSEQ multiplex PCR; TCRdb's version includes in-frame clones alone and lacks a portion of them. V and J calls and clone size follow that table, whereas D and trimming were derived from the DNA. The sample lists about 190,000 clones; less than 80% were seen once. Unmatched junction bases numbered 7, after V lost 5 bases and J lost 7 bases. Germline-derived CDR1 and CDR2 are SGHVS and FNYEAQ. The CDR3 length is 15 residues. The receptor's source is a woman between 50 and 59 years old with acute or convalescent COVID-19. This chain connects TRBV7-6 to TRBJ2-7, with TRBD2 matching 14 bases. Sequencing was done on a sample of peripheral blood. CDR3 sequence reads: CASSPTSGGAREQYF. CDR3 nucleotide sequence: TGTGCCAGCAGCCCGACTAGCGGGGGGGCGCGGGAGCAGTACTTC.